The following is a T cell receptor (beta chain) sequence with its context. This sample was taken from a study of cytomegalovirus exposure and HLA in healthy donors. Researchers ran the PCR with 60 Vbeta and 13 Jbeta primers. Clones were sequenced by immunoSEQ multiplex PCR, and TCRdb holds only the in-frame ones, with some missing. The sample includes 150,000 or so clones, over 75% of them seen just once. CDR1 and CDR2 (germline): LGHNA, YNFKEQ. Trimming pared 0 bases from V and 5 bases from J, leaving 7 bases between. This CDR3 contains 14 residues. This clonotype originated in a woman aged 50 to 65 in good health and CMV-seropositive. Sequenced input: PBMCs. The chain carries TRBV4-2 and TRBJ2-2; possibly TRBD2 for D (6 bases). This chain's CDR3 is CASSQEGGTGELFF. CDR3 DNA sequence: TGTGCCAGCAGCCAAGAGGGGGGAACCGGGGAGCTGTTTTTT.